These T cell receptor beta chains were read from a single sample in a study of CD8 T cells in Susac syndrome. MiXCR, applied by TCRdb to the immunoSEQ multiplex PCR reads, yields one record per CDR3 protein. The table shows 190,000 or so distinct CDR3 sequences, with approximately 95% occurring only once. Sequencing was carried out using CD4+ T cells from PBMCs. Source of these receptors: a human donor with multiple sclerosis. CDR3s include the opening cysteine and the closing phenylalanine or tryptophan. A D gene is named only where the DNA matches it firmly. Size values are once, few and many counts, or a class for expanded clones, and some rows have none.

V gene	J gene	D gene	clone size	CDR3 protein	CDR3 DNA
TRBV29-1	TRBJ2-7	NA	NA	CSVAPASAYEQYF	TGCAGCGTTGCCCCGGCTTCGGCCTACGAGCAGTACTTC
TRBV12-3/TRBV12-4	TRBJ1-1	NA	NA	CASSYSWAGNTEAFF	TGTGCCAGCAGTTACAGTTGGGCGGGGAACACTGAAGCTTTCTTT
TRBV9	TRBJ1-1	NA	NA	CASSVGISMNTEAFF	TGTGCCAGCAGCGTAGGAATCAGCATGAACACTGAAGCTTTCTTT
TRBV10-3	TRBJ1-2	NA	NA	CAISESAGYGYTF	TGTGCCATCAGTGAGTCGGCGGGCTATGGCTACACCTTC
TRBV29-1	TRBJ2-1	NA	once	CSVGQSHNYNEQFF	TGCAGCGTTGGACAGTCCCATAACTACAATGAGCAGTTCTTC
TRBV20-1	TRBJ1-5	NA	few	CSARDRRNQPQHF	TGCAGTGCTAGAGATCGGAGAAATCAGCCCCAGCATTTT
TRBV20-1	TRBJ1-1	NA	NA	CSARDEPLNTEAFF	TGCAGTGCTAGAGATGAGCCCCTGAACACTGAAGCTTTCTTT
TRBV2	TRBJ2-1	NA	NA	CASIGTPYNEQFF	TGTGCCAGCATTGGGACTCCTTACAATGAGCAGTTCTTC
TRBV7-2	TRBJ2-3	TRBD2	NA	CASSLGLAEDTQYF	TGTGCCAGCAGCTTAGGACTAGCGGAAGATACGCAGTATTTT
TRBV15	TRBJ1-1	NA	NA	CATSTRLTLNTEAFF	TGTGCCACCAGCACAAGGCTCACCCTTAACACTGAAGCTTTCTTT
TRBV11-2	TRBJ2-1	TRBD2	few	CASSKTPGLANNEQFF	TGTGCCAGCAGCAAAACGCCGGGACTAGCGAACAATGAGCAGTTCTTC
TRBV6-5	TRBJ1-6	NA	NA	CASSYSGLDSPLHF	TGTGCCAGCAGTTACTCAGGGTTGGATTCACCCCTCCACTTT
TRBV29-1	TRBJ1-1	NA	NA	CSVLGTGNTEAFF	TGCAGCGTCTTGGGGACCGGGAACACTGAAGCTTTCTTT
TRBV3-1	TRBJ1-2	NA	NA	CASRQQGRDGYTF	TGTGCCAGCAGGCAGCAGGGTCGGGATGGCTACACCTTC
TRBV15	TRBJ1-1	TRBD1	NA	CASAVTLGQGNTEAFF	TGTGCCAGCGCTGTAACATTGGGACAGGGGAACACTGAAGCTTTCTTT
TRBV30	TRBJ2-1	NA	NA	CAWSVRLYNEQFF	TGTGCCTGGAGTGTACGACTTTACAATGAGCAGTTCTTC
TRBV30	TRBJ1-5	NA	NA	CAWSEQPHQPQHF	TGTGCCTGGAGTGAGCAGCCCCATCAGCCCCAGCATTTT
TRBV12-3/TRBV12-4	TRBJ1-4	NA	NA	CASSSRAGEKLFF	TGTGCCAGCAGTTCCCGCGCGGGGGAAAAACTGTTTTTT
TRBV7-8	TRBJ2-1	NA	NA	CASSLDSPSPTDEQFF	TGTGCCAGCAGCTTAGATAGTCCCAGCCCGACGGATGAGCAGTTCTTC
TRBV2	TRBJ2-2	NA	NA	CASRLGDLSTGELFF	TGTGCCAGCCGTCTGGGGGACTTAAGCACCGGGGAGCTGTTTTTT
TRBV27	TRBJ1-1	NA	NA	CASSLETGGEAFF	TGTGCCAGCAGTTTAGAGACCGGGGGTGAAGCTTTCTTT
TRBV21-1	TRBJ2-7	NA	NA	CARERGHEQYF	TGTGCCCGGGAGCGGGGCCACGAGCAGTACTTC
TRBV11-2	TRBJ2-3	TRBD1	NA	CASSLRGTETDTQYF	TGTGCCAGCAGCCTCAGAGGGACAGAAACAGATACGCAGTATTTT
TRBV29-1	TRBJ1-5	NA	NA	CSVGVGGGDQPQHF	TGCAGCGTTGGCGTTGGGGGAGGAGATCAGCCCCAGCATTTT
TRBV27	TRBJ2-2	NA	NA	CATTGGAGELFF	TGTGCCACAACAGGGGGGGCCGGGGAGCTGTTTTTT
TRBV2	TRBJ1-2	TRBD1	NA	CASSEQGVRGYTF	TGTGCCAGCAGTGAACAGGGGGTTCGTGGCTACACCTTC
TRBV7-7	TRBJ2-2	NA	NA	CASSLGGLSTGELFF	TGTGCTAGCAGCTTGGGTGGGCTCTCCACCGGGGAGCTGTTTTTT
TRBV30	TRBJ1-5	NA	NA	CAWRDVSGNQPQHF	TGTGCCTGGAGGGACGTGAGTGGCAATCAGCCCCAGCATTTT
TRBV3-1	TRBJ2-5	NA	few	CASSPFQETQYF	TGTGCCAGCAGCCCCTTCCAAGAGACCCAGTACTTC
TRBV20-1	TRBJ2-5	TRBD1	NA	CSAVQGTGDGETQYF	TGCAGTGCTGTACAAGGGACAGGGGATGGAGAGACCCAGTACTTC
TRBV3-1	TRBJ2-7	NA	NA	CASSPRSVEIYEQYF	TGTGCCAGCAGCCCCCGATCTGTAGAGATATACGAGCAGTACTTC
TRBV12-3/TRBV12-4	TRBJ1-2	NA	few	CASSWARVGGYTF	TGTGCCAGCAGTTGGGCCAGGGTAGGAGGCTACACCTTC